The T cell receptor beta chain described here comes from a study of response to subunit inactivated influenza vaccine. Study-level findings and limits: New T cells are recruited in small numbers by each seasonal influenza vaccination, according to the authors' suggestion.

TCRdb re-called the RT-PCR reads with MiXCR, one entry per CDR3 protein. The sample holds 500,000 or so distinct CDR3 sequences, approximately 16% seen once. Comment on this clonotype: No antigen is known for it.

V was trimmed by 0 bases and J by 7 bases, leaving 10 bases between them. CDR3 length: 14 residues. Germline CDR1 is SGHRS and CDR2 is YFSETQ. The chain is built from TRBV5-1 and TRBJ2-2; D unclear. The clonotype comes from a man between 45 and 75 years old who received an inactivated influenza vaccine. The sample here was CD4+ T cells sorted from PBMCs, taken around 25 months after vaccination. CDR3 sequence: CASSLELRGGELFF. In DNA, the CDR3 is TGCGCCAGCAGCTTGGAGTTGAGAGGCGGGGAGCTGTTTTTT.